The clone carrying this T cell receptor beta chain was recorded many times. This entry belongs to a study of early T cells in non-severe SARS-CoV-2 infection. Study at large: The input, bulk RNA from unsorted whole blood, was sequenced, and chains were unpaired.

The CDR3 contains 12 residues. Germline-derived CDR1 and CDR2 are SGHRS and YFSETQ. Trimming took off 0 bases at V and 7 bases at J, with 8 bases between the two ends. cDNA molecules, individually, were tagged with unique molecular identifiers. Each CDR3 protein is one row after TCRdb ran MiXCR on the 5' RACE reads. This sample has over 60,000 distinct CDR3 sequences, with roughly a tenth found just once. Material for sequencing was whole blood. This chain uses TRBV5-1 with TRBJ2-7, with D perhaps TRBD2 (5 bases). The TCR comes from an adult who was a healthcare worker with PCR-confirmed SARS-CoV-2 infection or an uninfected control (not recorded which). CDR3 DNA sequence: TGCGCCAGCAGCTTGGGCCGGGGTGAGCAGTACTTC. Its translation is CASSLGRGEQYF.